The 9 T cell receptor beta chains in this list originate from one sample, sequenced in a study of early T cells in non-severe SARS-CoV-2 infection. TCRdb re-analysed the 5' RACE reads in MiXCR, keeping a single row per CDR3 protein. The sample has about 19,000 distinct CDR3 sequences; roughly 4.4% are singletons. Sequenced material: whole blood. These receptors originate from an adult who was a healthcare worker with PCR-confirmed SARS-CoV-2 infection or an uninfected control (not recorded which).

This clonotype is termed medium-sized. The DNA of the CDR3 is TGTGCCAGCAGCTACGCGGGACAGAGGTCAGAGACCCAGTACTTC. It yields the protein CASSYAGQRSETQYF. V usage is TRBV11-2 and J usage is TRBJ2-5, with D tentatively TRBD1 (7 bases). Germline loops: CDR1 SGHAT, CDR2 FQNNGV. Trimming cost V 4 bases and J 4 bases, with 16 bases left between them. The length of the CDR3 is 15 residues. Full variable domain (remainder filled in from reference TRBV11-2 and TRBJ2-5): EAGVAQSPRYKIIEKRQSVAFWCNPISGHATLYWYQQILGQGPKLLIQFQNNGVVDDSQLPKDRFSAERLKGVDSTLKIQPAKLEDSAVYLCASSYAGQRSETQYFGPGTRLLVL.

This clonotype was found many times. The CDR3 nucleotides read TGTGCCAGCAGCTTAGGGGACCCACTCGAACCGGCTAGCACAGATACGCAGTATTTT. The encoded protein is CASSLGDPLEPASTDTQYF. The chain is built from TRBV11-3 and TRBJ2-3; D may be TRBD1 or TRBD2 (5 bases each). V lost 1 base and J 0 bases, leaving 20 bases between the germline ends. Germline V lookup: CDR1 SGHNT, CDR2 YENEEA. The CDR3 sequence is 19 residues long.

This clonotype has a count of ten or more. This sequence joins TRBV24-1 and TRBJ2-3; D is undetermined. CDR3 length: 13 residues. Trimming shortened V by 8 bases and J by 1 base, and 9 bases separated the two germline ends. The germline V gene has CDR1 KGHDR and CDR2 SFDVKD. The CDR3 loop is CATMSPGTDTQYF. Here the CDR3 DNA reads TGTGCCACCATGAGCCCAGGCACAGATACGCAGTATTTT.

This clonotype was observed many times. The rearrangement uses TRBV20-1 and TRBJ2-7; D may be TRBD1 (5 bases). The CDR3 has 15 residues. V was cut by 4 bases and J by 3 bases, with 19 bases left in between. Germline V gene data show CDR1 as DFQATT and CDR2 as SNEGSKA (reference sequence). CDR3 nucleotide sequence: TGCAGTGCTAAACTCCTTGACAGTATTTTCTACGAGCAGTACTTC. Translating it yields CSAKLLDSIFYEQYF.

A remark on this clonotype: A much larger clone sits a single nucleotide away, making a read error possible. The CDR3 bases are TGTACCAGCAGTTTCCAGCTGGGGGATACAGATACGCAGTATTTT. This gives the protein CTSSFQLGDTDTQYF. The chain carries TRBV27 and TRBJ2-3, with D tentatively TRBD1 or TRBD2 (5 bases each). Germline V gene lookup returns CDR1 MNHEY and CDR2 SMNVEV (reference sequence). The CDR3 has 15 amino acids.

Ten or more counts support this clonotype. The chain carries TRBV29-1 and TRBJ2-1; 7 nucleotides match TRBD2. CDR3 size: 12 residues. The germline gives CDR1 SQVTM, CDR2 ANQGSEA. V lost 0 bases, J lost 12 bases, and 5 bases stayed unmatched. For the CDR3, the DNA is TGCAGCGTTGAAGATCAAGGGGAGGGGCAGTTCTTC. It encodes CSVEDQGEGQFF.

This clonotype was picked up many times. The chain has TRBV20-1 and TRBJ1-6, with TRBD1 as a possible D gene (5 bases). The V and J ends lost 1 base and 12 bases respectively, with 19 bases between them. The germline CDR1 and CDR2 sequences are DFQATT and SNEGSKA (reference sequence). The CDR3 runs to 15 residues. CDR3 nucleotides: TGCAGTGCTAGAGTAGGGGCCAGGGAAGTTGGACCCCTCCACTTT. Its translation: CSARVGAREVGPLHF.

In its sample, this clonotype was seen many times. The chain uses TRBV5-1 and TRBJ2-7, with 14 bases aligning to TRBD2. The ends lost 0 bases at V and 3 bases at J; junction bases unmatched: 11. The CDR3 is 19 residues long. Germline V gene data show CDR1 as SGHRS and CDR2 as YFSETQ. The DNA for the CDR3 is TGCGCCAGCAGCTTGGCCTCCGGGACTAGCGGGGGACGATACTACGAGCAGTACTTC. Translation: CASSLASGTSGGRYYEQYF.

This clonotype was counted many times. The chain joins TRBV12-3 or TRBV12-4 to TRBJ1-5; D may be TRBD1 (5 bases). Deletions cut 7 bases from V and 2 bases from J, with 6 bases between. There are 12 residues in the CDR3. This CDR3 is CASTGGNQPQHF. DNA of the CDR3: TGTGCCAGCACGGGGGGCAATCAGCCCCAGCATTTT.